This T cell receptor (beta chain) was recorded in a study of cytomegalovirus exposure and HLA in healthy donors. The PCR employed 60 Vbeta primers together with 13 Jbeta primers. TCRdb's copy holds only in-frame clones and misses some; the assay was immunoSEQ multiplex PCR. The sample lists some 70,000 clones, approximately 82% seen once, with 1.9% in the top ten. From germline, CDR1 is MRHNA and CDR2 SNTAGT. The CDR3 length is 13 residues. The ends were cut back, 4 bases at V and 6 bases at J, with 13 bases in the middle. General observations from the study: It is likely that the observed cluster of highly shared sequence variants was a sequencing artifact. In the analysis, some V segments, TRBV6-2 and TRBV6-3 included, were excluded as indistinguishable. Later work found most CMV-associated TCR beta chains apparently HLA-restricted.

This clone was observed a single time. The antigen is undetermined. The gene calls are TRBV6-4 and TRBJ2-7, with TRBD2 as a possible D gene (5 bases). Input material: PBMCs. The sequence derives from a man aged 18 to 30 in good health and CMV-seronegative. The CDR3 loop reads CASSVAEAGEQYF. In DNA, the CDR3 is TGTGCCAGCAGTGTGGCAGAGGCGGGCGAGCAGTACTTC.